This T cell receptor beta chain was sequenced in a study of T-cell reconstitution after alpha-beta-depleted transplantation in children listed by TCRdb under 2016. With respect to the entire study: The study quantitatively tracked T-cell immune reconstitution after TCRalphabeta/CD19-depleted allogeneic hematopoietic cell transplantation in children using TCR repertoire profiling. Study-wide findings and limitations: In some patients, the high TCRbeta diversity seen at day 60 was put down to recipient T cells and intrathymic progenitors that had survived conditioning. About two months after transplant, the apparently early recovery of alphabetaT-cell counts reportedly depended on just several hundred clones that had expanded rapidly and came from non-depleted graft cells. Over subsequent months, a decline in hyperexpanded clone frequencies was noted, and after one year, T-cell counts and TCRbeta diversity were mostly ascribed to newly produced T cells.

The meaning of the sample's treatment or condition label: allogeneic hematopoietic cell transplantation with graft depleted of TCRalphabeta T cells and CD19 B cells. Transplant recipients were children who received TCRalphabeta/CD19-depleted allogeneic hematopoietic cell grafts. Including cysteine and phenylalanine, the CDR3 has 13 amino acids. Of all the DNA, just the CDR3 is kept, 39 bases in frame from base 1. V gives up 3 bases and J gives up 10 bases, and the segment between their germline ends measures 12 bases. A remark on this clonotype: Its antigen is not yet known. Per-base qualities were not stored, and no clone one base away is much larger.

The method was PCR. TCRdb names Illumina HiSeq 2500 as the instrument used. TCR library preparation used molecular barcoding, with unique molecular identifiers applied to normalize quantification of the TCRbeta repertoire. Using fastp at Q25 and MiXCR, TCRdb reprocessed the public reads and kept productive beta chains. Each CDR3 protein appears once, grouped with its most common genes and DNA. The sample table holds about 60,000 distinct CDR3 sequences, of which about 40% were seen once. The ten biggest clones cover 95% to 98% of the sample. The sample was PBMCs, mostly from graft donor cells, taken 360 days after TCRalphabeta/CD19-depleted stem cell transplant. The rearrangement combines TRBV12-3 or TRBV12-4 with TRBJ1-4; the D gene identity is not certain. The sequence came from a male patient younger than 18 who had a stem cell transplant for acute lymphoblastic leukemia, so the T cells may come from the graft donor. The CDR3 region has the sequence CASSFVETGKLFF. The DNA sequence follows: TGTGCCAGCAGTTTTGTTGAAACCGGAAAACTGTTTTTT.